This record covers a single T cell receptor (beta chain). The antigen remains undetermined. CDR1 is SGHRS and CDR2 is YFSETQ in the germline V gene. The CDR3 covers 15 residues. The V gene end was trimmed by 3 bases and the J gene end by 7 bases; junction bases not matched to a gene: 9. The primer mix had 60 Vbeta and 13 Jbeta primers. Produced via immunoSEQ multiplex PCR; TCRdb's table is partial and in-frame only. This table has 95,000 to 150,000 clones, 65% to 80% appearing once. This record belongs to a study of cytomegalovirus exposure and HLA in healthy donors. Findings and limits, study-wide: A missense variant in DCLRE1C was later tied to TCR beta V- and J-gene trimming.

The sequenced material came from PBMCs. The receptor's source is a human donor in good health. The chain combines TRBV5-1 with TRBJ1-5, with 8 bases that match TRBD1. CDR3 sequence reads: CASSYSGGDSQPQHF. The CDR3 DNA reads as TGCGCCAGCAGCTATTCAGGGGGCGATTCGCAGCCCCAGCATTTT.